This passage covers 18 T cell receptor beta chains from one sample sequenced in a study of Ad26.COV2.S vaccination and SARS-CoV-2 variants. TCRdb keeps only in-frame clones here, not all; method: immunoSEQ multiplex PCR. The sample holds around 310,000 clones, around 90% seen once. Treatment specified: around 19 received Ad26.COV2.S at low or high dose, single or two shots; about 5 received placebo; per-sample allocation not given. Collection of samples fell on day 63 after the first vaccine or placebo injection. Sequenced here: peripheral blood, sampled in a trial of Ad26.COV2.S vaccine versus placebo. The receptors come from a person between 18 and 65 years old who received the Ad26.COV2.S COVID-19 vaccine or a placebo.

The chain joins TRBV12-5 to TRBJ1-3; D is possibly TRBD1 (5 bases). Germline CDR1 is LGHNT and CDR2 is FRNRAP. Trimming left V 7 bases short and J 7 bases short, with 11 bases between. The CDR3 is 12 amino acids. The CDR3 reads CASVQGGNTIYF. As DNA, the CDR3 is TGTGCTAGTGTCCAGGGTGGGAACACCATATATTTT.

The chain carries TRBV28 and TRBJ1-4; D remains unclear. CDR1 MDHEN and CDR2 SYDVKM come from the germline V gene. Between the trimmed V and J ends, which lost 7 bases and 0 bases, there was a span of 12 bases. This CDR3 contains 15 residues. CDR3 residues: CASTLSVATNEKLFF. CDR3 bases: TGTGCCAGCACCCTTTCAGTTGCAACTAATGAAAAACTGTTTTTT. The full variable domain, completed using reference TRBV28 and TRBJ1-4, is DVKVTQSSRYLVKRTGEKVFLECVQDMDHENMFWYRQDPGLGLRLIYFSYDVKMKEKGDIPEGYSVSREKKERFSLILESASTNQTSMYLCASTLSVATNEKLFFGSGTQLSVL.

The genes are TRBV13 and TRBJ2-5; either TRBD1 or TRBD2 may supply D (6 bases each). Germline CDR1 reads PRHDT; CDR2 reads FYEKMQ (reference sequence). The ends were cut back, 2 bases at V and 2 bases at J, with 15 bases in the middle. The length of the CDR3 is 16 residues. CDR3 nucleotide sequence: TGTGCCAGCAGCTTATGGGGGGCCGAGATTCAAGAGACCCAGTACTTC. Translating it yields CASSLWGAEIQETQYF.

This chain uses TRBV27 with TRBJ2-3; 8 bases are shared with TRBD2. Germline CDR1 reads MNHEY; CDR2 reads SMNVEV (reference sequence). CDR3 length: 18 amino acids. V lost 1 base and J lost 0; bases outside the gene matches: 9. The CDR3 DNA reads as TGTGCCAGCAGTTTATGGGCCCCTAGCGGGCCTAGCACAGATACGCAGTATTTT. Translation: CASSLWAPSGPSTDTQYF.

CDR3 in amino acids: CASRLGLGVDTGELFF. Written as DNA, the CDR3 is TGTGCCAGCAGGCTCGGACTGGGCGTGGACACCGGGGAGCTGTTTTTT. The chain uses TRBV14 and TRBJ2-2; perhaps TRBD2 as D (5 bases). Germline values: CDR1 SGHDN, CDR2 FVKESK. The length of the CDR3 is 16 residues. Trimming removed 6 bases at V and 3 bases at J, with 17 bases between.

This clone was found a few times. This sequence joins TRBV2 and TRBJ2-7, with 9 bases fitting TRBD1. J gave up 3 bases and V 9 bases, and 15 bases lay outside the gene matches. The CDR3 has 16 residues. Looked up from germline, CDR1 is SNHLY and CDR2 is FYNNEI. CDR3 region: CASSGEWDRDIYEQYF. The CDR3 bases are TGTGCCAGTTCCGGGGAATGGGACAGGGATATCTACGAGCAGTACTTC.

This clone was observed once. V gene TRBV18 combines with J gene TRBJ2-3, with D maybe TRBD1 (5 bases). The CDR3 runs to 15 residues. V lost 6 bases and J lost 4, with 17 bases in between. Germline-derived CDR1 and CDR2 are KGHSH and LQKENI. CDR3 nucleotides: TGTGCCAGCTCCCCCAGGGTAGAGGCTGCAGATACGCAGTATTTT. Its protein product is CASSPRVEAADTQYF.

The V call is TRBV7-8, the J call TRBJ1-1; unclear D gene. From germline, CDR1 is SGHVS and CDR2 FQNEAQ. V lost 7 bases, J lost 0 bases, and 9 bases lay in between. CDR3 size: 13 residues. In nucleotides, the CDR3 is TGTGCCAGCAAGGTTGTAGTGAACACTGAAGCTTTCTTT. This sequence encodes CASKVVVNTEAFF.

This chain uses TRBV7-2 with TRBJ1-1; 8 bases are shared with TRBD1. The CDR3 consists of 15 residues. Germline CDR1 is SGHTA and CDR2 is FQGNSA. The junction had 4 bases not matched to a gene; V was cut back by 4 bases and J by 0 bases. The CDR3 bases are TGTGCCAGCAGCTGGGAGACAGGGGTGAACACTGAAGCTTTCTTT. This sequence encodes CASSWETGVNTEAFF.

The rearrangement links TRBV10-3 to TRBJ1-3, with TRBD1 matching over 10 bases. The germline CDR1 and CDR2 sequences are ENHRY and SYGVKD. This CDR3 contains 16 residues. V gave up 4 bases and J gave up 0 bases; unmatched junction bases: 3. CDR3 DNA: TGTGCCATCAGTGGGTGGACAGGGGGCTCTGGAAACACCATATATTTT. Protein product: CAISGWTGGSGNTIYF.

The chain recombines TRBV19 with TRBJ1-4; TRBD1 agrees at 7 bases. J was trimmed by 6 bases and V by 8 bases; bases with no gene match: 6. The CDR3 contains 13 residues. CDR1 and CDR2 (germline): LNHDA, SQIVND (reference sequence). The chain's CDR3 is CASLQGTHEKLFF. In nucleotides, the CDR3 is TGTGCCAGTTTACAGGGGACCCATGAAAAACTGTTTTTT.

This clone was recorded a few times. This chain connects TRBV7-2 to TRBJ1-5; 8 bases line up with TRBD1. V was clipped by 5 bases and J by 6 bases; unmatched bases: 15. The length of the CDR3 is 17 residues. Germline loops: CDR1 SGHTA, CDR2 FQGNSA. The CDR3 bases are TGTGCCAGCAGCCGCACCTTAGGACAGGGAAGAGTTCAGCCCCAGCATTTT. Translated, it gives CASSRTLGQGRVQPQHF.

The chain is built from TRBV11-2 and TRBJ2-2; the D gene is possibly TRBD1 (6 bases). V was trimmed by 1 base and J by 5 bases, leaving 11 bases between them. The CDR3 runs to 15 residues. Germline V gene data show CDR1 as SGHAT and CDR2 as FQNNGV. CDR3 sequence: CASSLAGHNTGELFF. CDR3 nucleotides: TGTGCCAGCAGCTTAGCGGGACACAATACCGGGGAGCTGTTTTTT. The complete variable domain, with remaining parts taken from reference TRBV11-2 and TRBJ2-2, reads EAGVAQSPRYKIIEKRQSVAFWCNPISGHATLYWYQQILGQGPKLLIQFQNNGVVDDSQLPKDRFSAERLKGVDSTLKIQPAKLEDSAVYLCASSLAGHNTGELFFGEGSRLTVL.

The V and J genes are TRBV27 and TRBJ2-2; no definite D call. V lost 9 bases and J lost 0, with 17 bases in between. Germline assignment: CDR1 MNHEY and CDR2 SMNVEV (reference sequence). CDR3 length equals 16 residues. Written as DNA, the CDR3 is TGTGCCAGTGGGGTGGGAATTTACGCGAACACCGGGGAGCTGTTTTTT. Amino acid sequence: CASGVGIYANTGELFF.

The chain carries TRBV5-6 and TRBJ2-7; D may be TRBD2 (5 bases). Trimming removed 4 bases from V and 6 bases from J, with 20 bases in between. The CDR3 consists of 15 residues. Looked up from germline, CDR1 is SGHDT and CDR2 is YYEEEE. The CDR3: CASSRRWAGSSEQYV. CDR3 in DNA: TGTGCCAGCAGCCGGAGGTGGGCAGGTTCAAGCGAGCAGTACGTC.

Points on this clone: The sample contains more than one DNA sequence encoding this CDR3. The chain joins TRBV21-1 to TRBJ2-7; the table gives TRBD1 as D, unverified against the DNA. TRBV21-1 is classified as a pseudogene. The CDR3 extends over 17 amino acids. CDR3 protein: CASSKGPPRDRTYEQYV. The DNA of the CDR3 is TGTGCCAGCAGCAAAGGGCCCCCCCGGGACAGAACCTACGAGCAGTACGTC.

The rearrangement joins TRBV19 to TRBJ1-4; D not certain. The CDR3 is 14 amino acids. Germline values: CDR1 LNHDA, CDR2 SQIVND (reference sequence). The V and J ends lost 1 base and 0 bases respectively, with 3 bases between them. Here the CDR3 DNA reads TGTGCCAGTAGTATAGCTGCAACTAATGAAAAACTGTTTTTT. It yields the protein CASSIAATNEKLFF.

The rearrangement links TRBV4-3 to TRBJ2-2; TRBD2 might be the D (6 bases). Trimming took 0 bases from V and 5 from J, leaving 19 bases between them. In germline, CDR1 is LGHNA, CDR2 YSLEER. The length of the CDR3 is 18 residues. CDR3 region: CASSQDKLREVLTGELFF. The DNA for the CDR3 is TGCGCCAGCAGCCAAGATAAGTTGAGGGAGGTCCTGACCGGGGAGCTGTTTTTT.